This T cell receptor (beta chain) was recorded in a study of persistence of HIV-infected CD4 T cells. For the study at large: Blood samples, up to roughly 200 mL, came from multiple time points, except two leukapheresis donors sampled once.

This was the immunoSEQ version 4 assay in survey mode. Measured with immunoSEQ multiplex PCR; TCRdb has only the in-frame clones, and not every one. The table lists more than 35,000 clones, 80% of them singletons, with 1.5% to 2% in the top ten. Stimulation used approximately 9.6 ug/mL lysate from CMV-infected fibroblasts. CD40L/CD69 double-negative CD45RO-high memory CD4+ T cells were collected. Donors had CD4+ T cell counts above 400 cells/uL and were CMV-seropositive. Before stimulation, PBMCs underwent CD8+ T cell depletion. Deletions cut 0 bases from V and 2 bases from J, with 14 bases between. Per the germline V gene, CDR1 is SGHRS and CDR2 is YFSETQ. The CDR3 loop spans 16 amino acids. On this clone: As yet, its antigen is unknown.

The clonotype originates from an adult man with HIV who was CMV-seropositive. This chain uses TRBV5-1 with TRBJ2-5, with D possibly being TRBD2 (6 bases). The sample consisted of CD4+ T cells sorted from PBMCs after roughly 18-hour stimulation, taken from a patient who received antiretroviral therapy. CDR3 DNA sequence: TGCGCCAGCAGCTTGGGCGGGGCCATCCTTCAAGAGACCCAGTACTTC. Translating it yields CASSLGGAILQETQYF.